A selection of T cell receptor beta chains follows, all from one sample in a study of OX40 agonist ivuxolimab in advanced cancers. Using immunoSEQ multiplex PCR, the repertoire was profiled, and TCRdb retains in-frame clones only, with some absent. The sample has tens of thousands of clones; more than 80% are singletons. Source: CD4+ or CD8+ T cells sorted from blood, taken in a trial of the OX40 agonist ivuxolimab. These receptors were taken from an adult with an advanced solid tumor such as melanoma, head and neck, liver or kidney cancer. The CDR3 runs from the conserved cysteine through the conserved F or W. D genes are given only for firm matches. Rows may omit the clone size; those that give it use once, few, many or a size class.

>few|TRBJ1-1|.|TRBV4-1
CASSQDPGHKNTEAFF
TGCGCCAGCAGCCAGGACCCGGGACACAAGAACACTGAAGCTTTCTTT
>.|TRBJ1-1|TRBD1|TRBV16
CASSHGTGNTEAFF
TGTGCCAGCAGCCACGGGACAGGTAACACTGAAGCTTTCTTT
>.|TRBJ2-1|.|TRBV11-2
CASSLNTGGTANEQFF
TGTGCCAGCAGCTTAAATACCGGAGGGACAGCCAATGAGCAGTTCTTC
>.|TRBJ1-1|.|TRBV28
CASHRVMNTEAFF
TGTGCCAGCCACAGGGTAATGAACACTGAAGCTTTCTTT
>.|TRBJ1-1|.|TRBV30
CAWTAPGQNTEAFF
TGTGCCTGGACCGCCCCAGGCCAGAACACTGAAGCTTTCTTT
>.|TRBJ2-5|TRBD2|TRBV10-3
CAAWSGLVSETQYF
TGTGCCGCCTGGAGCGGACTAGTCTCCGAGACCCAGTACTTC
>.|TRBJ2-3|TRBD2|TRBV7-9
CASSPSGDGTDTQYF
TGTGCCAGCAGCCCTAGCGGGGACGGCACAGATACGCAGTATTTT
>.|TRBJ2-3|TRBD1|TRBV7-3
CASSPGGWTGGTDTQYF
TGTGCCAGCAGCCCCGGGGGGTGGACAGGGGGCACAGATACGCAGTATTTT
>.|TRBJ2-2|.|TRBV7-6
CASSPTQGRGTGELFF
TGTGCCAGCAGCCCCACACAGGGACGCGGCACCGGGGAGCTGTTTTTT
>.|TRBJ1-3|.|TRBV27
CASSRGGLGNTIYF
TGTGCCAGCAGTCGGGGGGGGCTTGGAAACACCATATATTTT
>.|TRBJ1-2|TRBD1|TRBV19
CASSIKGQNNYGYTF
TGTGCCAGTAGTATTAAGGGACAGAATAACTATGGCTACACCTTC
>.|TRBJ2-7|.|TRBV5-5
CASSLGVGESF
TGTGCCAGCAGCTTGGGGGTAGGAGAGTCCTTC
>.|TRBJ2-2|TRBD2|TRBV11-2
CASSPRLAGVVTGELFF
TGTGCCAGCAGCCCCAGACTAGCGGGGGTAGTCACCGGGGAGCTGTTTTTT
>.|TRBJ2-7|TRBD2|TRBV28
CASSPGTSVHEQYF
TGTGCCAGCAGTCCCGGGACTAGCGTCCACGAGCAGTACTTC
>.|TRBJ1-3|.|TRBV28
CASRPRVASGNTIYF
TGTGCCAGCAGGCCGAGGGTCGCCTCTGGAAACACCATATATTTT
>.|TRBJ2-7|.|TRBV2
CASETRATYEQYF
TGTGCCAGCGAGACTAGGGCAACCTACGAGCAGTACTTC
>.|TRBJ1-2|.|TRBV6-6
CASSSGGAGYGYTF
TGTGCCAGCAGTTCCGGGGGCGCTGGCTATGGCTACACCTTC
>.|TRBJ2-3|.|TRBV11-2
CASSILQGLPDTQYF
TGTGCCAGCAGCATCCTACAGGGTTTGCCAGATACGCAGTATTTT
>few|TRBJ2-7|TRBD1|TRBV19
CASSRQGFYEQYF
TGTGCCAGTAGTCGACAGGGGTTCTACGAGCAGTACTTC
>.|TRBJ2-3|.|TRBV7-6
CASSSIAETSTDTQYF
TGTGCCAGCAGCTCAATAGCGGAGACAAGCACAGATACGCAGTATTTT
>.|TRBJ1-1|.|TRBV27
CASSFNENTEAFF
TGTGCCAGCAGTTTTAATGAGAACACTGAAGCTTTCTTT
>.|TRBJ2-1|.|TRBV7-3
CASSPSSQNNEQFF
TGTGCCAGCAGTCCGTCCTCGCAAAACAATGAGCAGTTCTTC
>.|TRBJ1-1|.|TRBV9
CASSVGMNTEAFF
TGTGCCAGCAGCGTAGGAATGAACACTGAAGCTTTCTTT
>.|TRBJ2-7|TRBD2|TRBV13
CASSLGLGGYEQYF
TGTGCCAGCAGCTTAGGCCTGGGAGGGTACGAGCAGTACTTC
>.|TRBJ2-3|TRBD2|TRBV4-2
CASSTSPGGGETQYF
TGTGCCAGCAGCACGAGTCCCGGGGGGGGTGAAACGCAGTATTTT
>.|TRBJ2-2|.|TRBV27
CASMRGLNTGELFF
TGTGCCAGCATGCGGGGCCTGAACACCGGGGAGCTGTTTTTT
>.|TRBJ2-3|TRBD1|TRBV6-5
CASSPPGGDTQYF
TGTGCCAGCAGCCCACCAGGGGGTGATACGCAGTATTTT
>once|TRBJ1-5|TRBD1|TRBV2
CASSLGGGGNQPQHF
TGTGCCAGCAGTTTGGGAGGGGGCGGCAATCAGCCCCAGCATTTT
>.|TRBJ1-4|.|TRBV5-6
CASSLLAGESEKLFF
TGTGCCAGCAGCTTGCTGGCAGGAGAGAGTGAAAAACTGTTTTTT
>.|TRBJ2-4|TRBD1|TRBV27
CASSLGQKNIQYF
TGTGCCAGCAGTCTGGGACAGAAAAACATTCAGTACTTC
>.|TRBJ2-7|TRBD2|TRBV27
CASSLSVAGSYEQYF
TGTGCCAGCAGTTTATCGGTAGCGGGTTCCTACGAGCAGTACTTC
>.|TRBJ2-1|TRBD2|TRBV27
CASSLPGTSWEQFF
TGTGCCAGCAGTTTACCGGGGACTAGCTGGGAGCAGTTCTTC
>.|TRBJ1-1|.|TRBV27
CASSAPGQRITEAFF
TGTGCCAGCAGTGCACCCGGACAGCGTATCACTGAAGCTTTCTTT
>.|TRBJ1-1|.|TRBV2
CASSEMEGYTEAFF
TGTGCCAGCAGTGAAATGGAGGGTTACACTGAAGCTTTCTTT
>once|TRBJ2-7|.|TRBV27
CATRTSYSYEQYF
TGTGCCACGAGGACTTCATACTCCTACGAGCAGTACTTC
>.|TRBJ2-2|.|TRBV19
CASLQGWGGELFF
TGTGCCAGCCTACAGGGCTGGGGCGGGGAGCTGTTTTTT
>.|TRBJ2-3|.|TRBV5-1
CASSLTWDTQYF
TGCGCCAGCAGCTTGACGTGGGATACGCAGTATTTT
>.|TRBJ2-7|TRBD2|TRBV6-5
CASRAGTRADEQYF
TGTGCCAGCAGGGCCGGGACTAGGGCTGACGAGCAGTACTTC
>.|TRBJ2-5|TRBD2|TRBV5-5
CASSLDLAGVWETQYF
TGTGCCAGCAGCTTGGATCTAGCGGGGGTCTGGGAGACCCAGTACTTC
>.|TRBJ2-5|.|TRBV27
CASSLSKVGQETQYF
TGTGCCAGCAGTTTATCGAAAGTAGGGCAAGAGACCCAGTACTTC
>.|TRBJ2-2|TRBD2|TRBV4-1
CASSQDWERGTGELFF
TGCGCCAGCAGCCAAGATTGGGAGCGGGGCACCGGGGAGCTGTTTTTT
>.|TRBJ1-1|.|TRBV7-9
CASSLVGDTEAFF
TGTGCCAGCAGCTTAGTGGGGGACACTGAAGCTTTCTTT
>.|TRBJ1-1|TRBD1|TRBV19
CASDRANTEAFF
TGTGCCAGCGACAGGGCGAACACTGAAGCTTTCTTT